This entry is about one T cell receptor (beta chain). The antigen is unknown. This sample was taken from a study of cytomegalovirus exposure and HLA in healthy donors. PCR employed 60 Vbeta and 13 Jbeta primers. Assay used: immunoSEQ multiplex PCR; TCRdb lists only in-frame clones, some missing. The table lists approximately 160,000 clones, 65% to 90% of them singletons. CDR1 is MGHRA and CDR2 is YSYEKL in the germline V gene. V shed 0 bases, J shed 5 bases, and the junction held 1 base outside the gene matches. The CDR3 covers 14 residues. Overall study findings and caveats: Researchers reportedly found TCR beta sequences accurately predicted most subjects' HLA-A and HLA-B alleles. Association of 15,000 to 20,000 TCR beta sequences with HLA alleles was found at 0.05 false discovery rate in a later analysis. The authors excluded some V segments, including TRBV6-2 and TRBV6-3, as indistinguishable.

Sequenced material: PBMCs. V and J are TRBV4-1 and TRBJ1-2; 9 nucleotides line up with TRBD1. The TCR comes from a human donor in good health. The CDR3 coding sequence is TGCGCCAGCAGCCAAGAAGACAGGGGGTATGGCTACACCTTC. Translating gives CASSQEDRGYGYTF.